The next 2 T cell receptor beta chains were all read from a single sample in a study of PD-1 blockade in mismatch repair-deficient tumors. Measured with immunoSEQ multiplex PCR; TCRdb has only the in-frame clones, and not every one. This sample has around 25,000 clones, with roughly 84% found just once. The source material was PBMCs, sampled before pembrolizumab treatment. The source is an adult with mismatch repair-deficient cancer.

The chain links TRBV19 to TRBJ1-5, with D possibly matching TRBD1 (6 bases). The length of the CDR3 is 14 residues. V lost 7 bases, J lost 3 bases, and 13 bases lay in between. Germline V CDR1 and CDR2: LNHDA, SQIVND (reference sequence). The CDR3 sequence: CASTLDRPNQPQHF. In DNA form, the CDR3 reads TGTGCCAGTACCCTGGACAGACCCAATCAGCCCCAGCATTTT. Full variable domain (outside the CDR3, taken from reference TRBV19 and TRBJ1-5): DGGITQSPKYLFRKEGQNVTLSCEQNLNHDAMYWYRQDPGQGLRLIYYSQIVNDFQKGDIAEGYSVSREKKESFPLTVTSAQKNPTAFYLCASTLDRPNQPQHFGDGTRLSIL.

The table lists this clone with a few counts. The rearrangement joins TRBV25-1 to TRBJ1-5, with D possibly being TRBD1 (6 bases). CDR3 size: 15 residues. V lost 4 bases and J 2 bases, leaving 12 bases between the germline ends. The germline gives CDR1 MGHDK, CDR2 SYGVNS. The CDR3 DNA sequence: TGTGCCAGCAGTGTTGGGGGCGCGGGCAATCAGCCCCAGCATTTT. It encodes CASSVGGAGNQPQHF.